These 2 T cell receptor beta chains came from one sample sequenced in a study of control samples from healthy donors and cancer patients. Data came from immunoSEQ multiplex PCR; TCRdb stores just in-frame clones and leaves some out. The table records 48,000 or so clones, about 94% of them present only once. The sample comprised PBMCs. Receptors originate from a woman in her 50s with head and neck cancer.

This CDR3 is CASSTSTGTYYEQYF. The CDR3 DNA reads as TGCGCCAGCAGCACCTCGACCGGAACCTACTACGAGCAGTACTTC. The chain is built from TRBV5-1 and TRBJ2-7; no firm D call. This CDR3 region has 15 residues. The V end was cut by 4 bases, the J end by 3 bases, with 17 bases between. From germline, CDR1 is SGHRS and CDR2 YFSETQ.

The rearrangement joins TRBV4-3 to TRBJ1-1; D is uncertain. Germline V gene lookup returns CDR1 LGHNA and CDR2 YSLEER. There are 13 residues in the CDR3. V was pared by 4 bases and J by 7 bases, with 13 bases between. CDR3 in DNA: TGCGCCAGCAGCCGGGTACCGACCGTTGAAGCTTTCTTT. Encoded protein: CASSRVPTVEAFF.